The next 19 T cell receptor beta chains were all read from a single sample in a study of early T cells in non-severe SARS-CoV-2 infection (dated by TCRdb to about 2021). The library was made by 5' RACE. Data came from a NextSeq 500. The public reads were reanalyzed by TCRdb: fastp trimming at Q25, MiXCR alignment, in-frame beta chains only. Every entry covers one CDR3 protein and lists the most common genes and DNA from its rows. The sample contains 32,000 or so distinct CDR3 sequences, around 5% of them found a single time. Clones ranked in the top ten supply 12% to 15% of the sample. The specimen was whole blood. These receptors originate from an adult who was a healthcare worker with PCR-confirmed SARS-CoV-2 infection or an uninfected control (not recorded which).

This clonotype was seen a handful of times. The J gene is TRBJ2-1, the V gene TRBV7-8; 9 bases are a match to TRBD1. J gave up 13 bases and V 1 base, and 5 bases lay outside the gene matches. The germline gives CDR1 SGHVS, CDR2 FQNEAQ. This CDR3 region has 13 residues. DNA of the CDR3: TGTGCCAGCAGCTTAGGAGGACAGGGGCTCCAGTTCTTC. Translation: CASSLGGQGLQFF.

This clonotype was seen many times. J is TRBJ1-1 and V is TRBV29-1, with D unresolved. The CDR3 spans 12 residues. Trimming took 6 bases from V and 1 from J, leaving 9 bases between them. CDR1 and CDR2 from the germline V gene are SQVTM and ANQGSEA. CDR3 sequence: CSVNFENTEAFF. In DNA form, the CDR3 reads TGCAGCGTAAACTTTGAGAACACTGAAGCTTTCTTT.

V is TRBV29-1 and J is TRBJ2-1; unclear D gene. The germline CDR1 and CDR2 sequences are SQVTM and ANQGSEA. The germline V and J ends were trimmed by 5 bases and 5 bases, with 10 bases remaining between them. The CDR3 is 12 residues long. This CDR3 is CSVLPENNEQFF. In DNA, the CDR3 is TGCAGCGTTTTACCAGAAAACAATGAGCAGTTCTTC.

In this sample, this clonotype is medium-sized. The chain is built from TRBV20-1 and TRBJ1-5; TRBD1 matches at 8 bases. V trimming: 8 bases; J trimming: 2 bases; junction bases outside the gene matches: 5. The CDR3 sequence is 13 residues long. CDR1 and CDR2 from the germline V gene are DFQATT and SNEGSKA (reference sequence). CDR3 in amino acids: CSSGGKGNQPQHF. The CDR3 DNA follows: TGCAGTTCAGGGGGCAAGGGCAATCAGCCCCAGCATTTT.

This rearrangement joins TRBV5-1 to TRBJ2-5; 9 bases map to TRBD1. Looked up from germline, CDR1 is SGHRS and CDR2 is YFSETQ. CDR3 length equals 14 residues. The V segment lost 3 bases and the J segment 2 bases; nucleotides outside the gene matches: 2. Written as DNA, the CDR3 is TGCGCCAGCAGCTCGACAGGGGGGCAAGAGACCCAGTACTTC. Its translation is CASSSTGGQETQYF.

This clonotype occurred many times. The V gene is TRBV5-1, the J gene TRBJ1-2, with D unclear. CDR3 length equals 13 residues. V lost 0 bases and J 4 bases, leaving 7 bases between the germline ends. Germline V gene sequence: CDR1 SGHRS, CDR2 YFSETQ. The CDR3 region has the DNA TGCGCCAGCAGCTTGGGAATGGGCTATGGCTACACCTTC. The encoded protein is CASSLGMGYGYTF.

This clonotype was seen repeatedly, ten times or more. This rearrangement joins TRBV12-3 or TRBV12-4 to TRBJ2-1, with D possibly being TRBD2 (5 bases). The CDR3 extends over 15 amino acids. V shed 3 bases and J shed 6 bases, with 15 bases lying between them. The CDR3 sequence is CASSLETARGNEQFF. As DNA, the CDR3 is TGTGCCAGCAGTTTGGAGACCGCCCGGGGCAATGAGCAGTTCTTC.

Concerning this clonotype itself: A clone one base away is much larger, so this may be a read error. The chain uses TRBV28 and TRBJ1-4, with TRBD1 matching over 7 bases. The junction had 16 bases not matched to a gene; V was cut back by 8 bases and J by 7 bases. There are 16 residues in the CDR3. The germline V gene has CDR1 MDHEN and CDR2 SYDVKM. Here the CDR3 reads CASGGPTGCNSEKLFF. The CDR3 nucleotides read TGTGCCAGCGGGGGACCGACAGGGTGTAATTCTGAAAAACTGTTTTTT. The complete variable domain, with remaining parts taken from reference TRBV28 and TRBJ1-4, reads DVKVTQSSRYLVKRTGEKVFLECVQDMDHENMFWYRQDPGLGLRLIYFSYDVKMKEKGDIPEGYSVSREKKERFSLILESASTNQTSMYLCASGGPTGCNSEKLFFGSGTQLSVL.

This clonotype is termed medium-sized (0.01 to 0.1%). The rearrangement links TRBV6-4 to TRBJ2-1, with unresolved D. The CDR3 is made up of 13 amino acids. Germline loops: CDR1 MRHNA, CDR2 SNTAGT. Between the trimmed V and J ends, which lost 0 bases and 4 bases, there was a span of 4 bases. CDR3 sequence reads: CASSDSGYNEQFF. The CDR3 nucleotides read TGTGCCAGCAGTGACTCTGGGTACAATGAGCAGTTCTTC.

This sequence joins TRBV6-6 and TRBJ2-1; 9 positions agree with TRBD1. The trim removed 6 bases at V and 8 bases at J, leaving 8 bases unmatched. The CDR3 has 14 residues. Germline CDR1 and CDR2: MNHNY and SVGAGI (reference sequence). The CDR3 nucleotides are TGTGCCAGCAGCCGGACAGGGGTGGGGGATGAGCAGTTCTTC. This sequence encodes CASSRTGVGDEQFF.

The chain recombines TRBV14 with TRBJ2-1, with a tentative D call TRBD2 (6 bases). The CDR3 consists of 15 residues. Germline V gene sequence: CDR1 SGHDN, CDR2 FVKESK. With 3 bases removed from V and 3 bases from J, the gap between germline ends came to 12 bases. In nucleotides, the CDR3 is TGTGCCAGCAGCCATATTGCGGGGAACTACAATGAGCAGTTCTTC. This gives the protein CASSHIAGNYNEQFF.

This clonotype was seen a few times. V and J are TRBV7-2 and TRBJ1-2, with 8 positions matching TRBD1. The CDR3 consists of 17 residues. Unmatched junction bases numbered 19, after V lost 8 bases and J lost 5 bases. From germline, CDR1 is SGHTA and CDR2 FQGNSA. In DNA form, the CDR3 reads TGTGCCAGCTCCCAGGGCAGGGGGCGCTGGGTCCCTTATGGCTACACCTTC. Its translation is CASSQGRGRWVPYGYTF.

There are many counts of this clonotype. The rearrangement uses TRBV19 and TRBJ1-2; TRBD1 agrees at 9 bases. CDR3 length: 15 residues. V trimming: 5 bases; J trimming: 3 bases; junction bases outside the gene matches: 7. Germline-derived CDR1 and CDR2 are LNHDA and SQIVND (reference sequence). CDR3 loop: CASSSQQGAYYGYTF. The CDR3 DNA is TGTGCCAGTAGTTCACAACAGGGGGCCTACTATGGCTACACCTTC.

This clonotype appeared many times. The chain couples TRBV6-1 to TRBJ1-5; TRBD1 aligns across 7 bases. This CDR3 has 14 residues. The V and J ends lost 7 bases and 7 bases, in that order; junction bases with no gene match: 10. Per germline, CDR1 MNHNS and CDR2 SASEGT. CDR3 loop: CASNEPTGEQPQHF. CDR3 DNA: TGTGCCAGCAACGAACCCACAGGGGAACAGCCCCAGCATTTT.

This clonotype showed up just a few times. V is TRBV28 and J is TRBJ1-2; 9 positions match TRBD1. Trimming at V came to 2 bases and at J to 6 bases, leaving 13 bases not matched to a gene. Germline CDR1 reads MDHEN; CDR2 reads SYDVKM. The CDR3 consists of 17 residues. The CDR3: CASSLSGGQGKGDGYTF. DNA of the CDR3: TGTGCCAGCAGTTTAAGTGGAGGACAGGGGAAGGGTGATGGCTACACCTTC.

This clonotype was seen many times. The chain employs TRBV4-3 and TRBJ1-6, with a possible D match to TRBD1 (6 bases). The germline V gene has CDR1 LGHNA and CDR2 YSLEER. The CDR3 contains 17 residues. Trimming stripped 0 bases from V and 5 bases from J, with 14 bases between. The CDR3 protein is CASSQDRGAANNSPLHF. CDR3 in DNA: TGCGCCAGCAGCCAAGATCGGGGGGCAGCAAATAATTCACCCCTCCACTTT.

This clonotype appeared a few times. The CDR3 nucleotides are TGCAGCGTTGAAGAAGGGCGGACAGGGAGCGAGCAGTACTTC. It codes for CSVEEGRTGSEQYF. The V gene is TRBV29-1, the J gene TRBJ2-7, with 8 bases identical to TRBD1. The germline V gene has CDR1 SQVTM and CDR2 ANQGSEA. The CDR3 sequence is 14 residues long. The trim removed 0 bases at V and 6 bases at J, leaving 7 bases unmatched.

This clonotype has only one observation. The V and J genes are TRBV14 and TRBJ2-7, with a weak D call TRBD2 (6 bases). Germline V gene sequence: CDR1 SGHDN, CDR2 FVKESK. The CDR3 is 15 residues long. Between the trimmed V and J ends, which lost 3 bases and 2 bases, there was a span of 14 bases. CDR3: CASSHPFSGAYEQYF. In nucleotides, the CDR3 is TGTGCCAGCAGCCACCCGTTTTCGGGGGCCTACGAGCAGTACTTC.

This clonotype was recorded many times. The chain couples TRBV12-3 or TRBV12-4 to TRBJ1-1; 8 positions agree with TRBD1. J was trimmed by 2 bases and V by 6 bases; bases with no gene match: 8. This CDR3 region has 15 residues. The CDR3 region is CASRPVGQGNTEAFF. The DNA of the CDR3 is TGTGCCAGCAGACCCGTAGGACAGGGAAACACTGAAGCTTTCTTT.